The rows below give T cell receptor beta chains drawn from one sample of a study of preoperative IRX-2 immunotherapy in early breast cancer. Generated by immunoSEQ multiplex PCR, the TCRdb table keeps only in-frame clones and is missing some. The sample consists of about 89,000 clones, just over 85% of them appearing once. Sequencing used tumor tissue, obtained after IRX-2 immunotherapy. These receptors were taken from a human donor with breast cancer. CDR3s include the opening cysteine and the closing phenylalanine or tryptophan. A D gene is named only where the DNA matches it firmly. Rows may omit the clone size; those that give it use once, few, many or a size class.

clone size: .; V gene: TRBV15; J gene: TRBJ2-2; D gene: TRBD1; CDR3 protein: CATSTRQGEGLIHRELFF; CDR3 DNA: TGTGCCACCAGCACCCGACAGGGTGAAGGGTTGATTCACCGGGAGCTGTTTTTT
clone size: .; V gene: TRBV5-1; J gene: TRBJ1-1; D gene: .; CDR3 protein: CASSLGQPNTEAFF; CDR3 DNA: TGCGCCAGCAGCCTAGGACAGCCGAACACTGAAGCTTTCTTT
clone size: .; V gene: TRBV23-1; J gene: TRBJ1-4; D gene: .; CDR3 protein: CASSLGAGTSEKLFF; CDR3 DNA: TGCGCCAGCAGCTTGGGGGCAGGGACGAGTGAAAAACTGTTTTTT
clone size: .; V gene: TRBV9; J gene: TRBJ1-3; D gene: .; CDR3 protein: CASIPPLKGFSGNTIYF; CDR3 DNA: TGTGCCAGCATCCCCCCTTTGAAGGGGTTCTCTGGAAACACCATATATTTT
clone size: .; V gene: TRBV29-1; J gene: TRBJ1-1; D gene: TRBD1; CDR3 protein: CSVATGVKTEAFF; CDR3 DNA: TGCAGCGTAGCGACAGGGGTAAAAACTGAAGCTTTCTTT
clone size: .; V gene: TRBV10-2; J gene: TRBJ1-6; D gene: .; CDR3 protein: CASSEELQNSPLHF; CDR3 DNA: TGCGCCAGCAGTGAGGAACTCCAGAATTCACCCCTCCACTTT
clone size: .; V gene: TRBV28; J gene: TRBJ2-2; D gene: .; CDR3 protein: CASSYGGSGTGELFF; CDR3 DNA: TGTGCCAGCAGTTATGGTGGTAGCGGTACCGGGGAGCTGTTTTTT
clone size: .; V gene: TRBV30; J gene: TRBJ2-1; D gene: TRBD2; CDR3 protein: CAWSLGTSIYNEQFF; CDR3 DNA: TGTGCCTGGTCCCTCGGGACTAGTATCTACAATGAGCAGTTCTTC
clone size: .; V gene: TRBV11-3; J gene: TRBJ2-1; D gene: TRBD2; CDR3 protein: CASSLGGGRGNEQFF; CDR3 DNA: TGTGCCAGCAGCTTAGGTGGCGGGAGGGGCAATGAGCAGTTCTTC
clone size: .; V gene: TRBV6-8; J gene: TRBJ1-5; D gene: TRBD1; CDR3 protein: CASRRDRGDQPQHF; CDR3 DNA: TGTGCCAGCAGACGAGACAGGGGAGATCAGCCCCAGCATTTT
clone size: .; V gene: TRBV12-5; J gene: TRBJ2-1; D gene: TRBD2; CDR3 protein: CASGLFRTSGVYNEQFF; CDR3 DNA: TGTGCTAGTGGTTTGTTCCGGACTAGCGGAGTGTACAATGAGCAGTTCTTC
clone size: .; V gene: TRBV18; J gene: TRBJ1-1; D gene: .; CDR3 protein: CASSPLGSTEAFF; CDR3 DNA: TGTGCCAGCTCACCACTGGGGTCCACTGAAGCTTTCTTT
clone size: .; V gene: TRBV6-8; J gene: TRBJ2-1; D gene: .; CDR3 protein: CASSDPRTCGFF; CDR3 DNA: TGTGCCAGCAGTGATCCCAGGACATGCGGGTTCTTC
clone size: once; V gene: TRBV5-1; J gene: TRBJ1-5; D gene: .; CDR3 protein: CASSLTGGDQPQHF; CDR3 DNA: TGCGCCAGCAGCCTGACAGGCGGGGATCAGCCCCAGCATTTT
clone size: .; V gene: TRBV5-1; J gene: TRBJ2-2; D gene: .; CDR3 protein: CASSLSTGSTGELFF; CDR3 DNA: TGCGCCAGCAGCTTGAGCACAGGGTCCACCGGGGAGCTGTTTTTT
clone size: .; V gene: TRBV27; J gene: TRBJ1-4; D gene: .; CDR3 protein: CASSLGGRINEKLFF; CDR3 DNA: TGTGCCAGCAGTTTAGGAGGGCGTATTAATGAAAAACTGTTTTTT
clone size: .; V gene: TRBV25-1; J gene: TRBJ2-1; D gene: .; CDR3 protein: CASRDSRVHSYNEQFF; CDR3 DNA: TGTGCCAGCAGAGATAGCCGGGTACATAGCTACAATGAGCAGTTCTTC
clone size: .; V gene: TRBV18; J gene: TRBJ2-3; D gene: .; CDR3 protein: CASSDNWADTQYF; CDR3 DNA: TGTGCCAGCTCAGACAACTGGGCAGATACGCAGTATTTT
clone size: .; V gene: TRBV27; J gene: TRBJ2-1; D gene: .; CDR3 protein: CATSDPARGGEDEQFF; CDR3 DNA: TGTGCCACCAGTGACCCTGCCAGGGGTGGTGAAGATGAGCAGTTCTTC
clone size: .; V gene: TRBV7-1; J gene: TRBJ2-7; D gene: TRBD1; CDR3 protein: CASSLHSGQGYEQYF; CDR3 DNA: TGTGCCAGCAGCCTACACTCGGGACAGGGCTACGAGCAGTACTTC
clone size: .; V gene: TRBV22-1; J gene: TRBJ2-7; D gene: .; CDR3 protein: CASSLALRSPYEQYF; CDR3 DNA: TGTGCCAGCAGTTTAGCGCTGAGGAGTCCTTACGAGCAGTACTTC
clone size: .; V gene: TRBV19; J gene: TRBJ1-2; D gene: .; CDR3 protein: CASRSRQPAWSGYTF; CDR3 DNA: TGTGCCAGTAGATCGAGACAGCCAGCTTGGAGTGGCTACACCTTC
clone size: .; V gene: TRBV28; J gene: TRBJ2-4; D gene: .; CDR3 protein: CASSELRSTGEGNIQYF; CDR3 DNA: TGTGCCAGCAGCGAGCTTCGCAGTACAGGGGAGGGTAACATTCAGTACTTC
clone size: .; V gene: TRBV28; J gene: TRBJ1-1; D gene: .; CDR3 protein: CASRLLGGKAFF; CDR3 DNA: TGTGCCAGCAGGTTACTCGGGGGTAAGGCTTTCTTT
clone size: .; V gene: TRBV7-1; J gene: TRBJ1-1; D gene: TRBD1; CDR3 protein: CASSQQGAMNTEAFF; CDR3 DNA: TGTGCCAGCAGTCAACAGGGGGCGATGAACACTGAAGCTTTCTTT
clone size: .; V gene: TRBV11-1; J gene: TRBJ1-4; D gene: .; CDR3 protein: CASSLAAGWSEKLFF; CDR3 DNA: TGTGCCAGCAGCTTAGCTGCCGGGTGGAGCGAAAAACTGTTTTTT
clone size: few; V gene: TRBV11-3; J gene: TRBJ2-3; D gene: .; CDR3 protein: CASSFGSGTEDTQYF; CDR3 DNA: TGTGCCAGCAGCTTTGGTAGCGGGACAGAGGATACGCAGTATTTT
clone size: .; V gene: TRBV28; J gene: TRBJ1-2; D gene: TRBD1; CDR3 protein: CASSLAGGYGYGYTF; CDR3 DNA: TGTGCCAGCAGTTTGGCAGGGGGCTACGGCTATGGCTACACCTTC
clone size: few; V gene: TRBV6-8; J gene: TRBJ2-1; D gene: .; CDR3 protein: CASSEGLVRMGEQFF; CDR3 DNA: TGTGCCAGCAGTGAGGGGCTAGTCCGGATGGGGGAGCAGTTCTTC
clone size: few; V gene: TRBV6-8; J gene: TRBJ2-7; D gene: .; CDR3 protein: CASSFRGITYEQYF; CDR3 DNA: TGTGCCAGCAGTTTCAGGGGAATCACCTATGAGCAGTACTTC
clone size: .; V gene: TRBV30; J gene: TRBJ2-7; D gene: .; CDR3 protein: CAWSPTGRVPYEQYF; CDR3 DNA: TGTGCCTGGAGCCCAACAGGAAGAGTCCCCTACGAGCAGTACTTC
clone size: .; V gene: TRBV2; J gene: TRBJ1-1; D gene: .; CDR3 protein: CASSGRQGKGTEAFF; CDR3 DNA: TGTGCCAGCAGTGGCCGGCAGGGGAAAGGCACTGAAGCTTTCTTT
clone size: .; V gene: TRBV28; J gene: TRBJ1-5; D gene: TRBD1; CDR3 protein: CASSEYGTDSNQPQHF; CDR3 DNA: TGTGCCAGCAGTGAATACGGGACAGATAGCAATCAGCCCCAGCATTTT
clone size: .; V gene: TRBV6-8; J gene: TRBJ2-4; D gene: .; CDR3 protein: CASSALGAIQYF; CDR3 DNA: TGTGCCAGCAGTGCCCTGGGGGCCATTCAGTACTTC
clone size: once; V gene: TRBV28; J gene: TRBJ2-7; D gene: .; CDR3 protein: CASSAASGLRYEQYF; CDR3 DNA: TGTGCCAGCAGTGCTGCCTCGGGACTCAGGTACGAGCAGTACTTC
clone size: .; V gene: TRBV22-1; J gene: TRBJ1-2; D gene: .; CDR3 protein: CASYTTKYGYTF; CDR3 DNA: TGTGCCAGCTATACGACGAAATATGGCTACACCTTC
clone size: .; V gene: TRBV9; J gene: TRBJ2-2; D gene: .; CDR3 protein: CASSVTVTGELFF; CDR3 DNA: TGTGCCAGCAGTGTAACAGTCACCGGGGAGCTGTTTTTT
clone size: once; V gene: TRBV12-5; J gene: TRBJ1-1; D gene: .; CDR3 protein: CASGGQENTEAFF; CDR3 DNA: TGTGCTAGTGGGGGACAAGAGAACACTGAAGCTTTCTTT
clone size: .; V gene: TRBV5-1; J gene: TRBJ1-1; D gene: .; CDR3 protein: CASSLSPQGRDTEAFF; CDR3 DNA: TGCGCCAGCAGCTTGTCCCCTCAAGGGAGGGACACTGAAGCTTTCTTT
clone size: .; V gene: TRBV28; J gene: TRBJ2-2; D gene: .; CDR3 protein: CASSLRPGSGTGELFF; CDR3 DNA: TGTGCCAGCAGTTTGCGTCCAGGCTCCGGGACCGGGGAGCTGTTTTTT
clone size: .; V gene: TRBV28; J gene: TRBJ1-6; D gene: .; CDR3 protein: CASRAPAGDNSPLHF; CDR3 DNA: TGTGCCAGCAGGGCTCCGGCAGGGGATAATTCACCCCTCCACTTT
clone size: .; V gene: TRBV19; J gene: TRBJ2-3; D gene: .; CDR3 protein: CASTWGLTDTQYF; CDR3 DNA: TGTGCCAGTACCTGGGGGTTAACAGATACGCAGTATTTT
clone size: .; V gene: TRBV7-8; J gene: TRBJ1-1; D gene: TRBD1; CDR3 protein: CASSLRGQISNTEAFF; CDR3 DNA: TGTGCCAGCAGCTTACGGGGACAGATATCGAACACTGAAGCTTTCTTT
clone size: few; V gene: TRBV30; J gene: TRBJ1-4; D gene: .; CDR3 protein: CAWSREGKLFF; CDR3 DNA: TGTGCCTGGAGTCGGGAGGGCAAACTGTTTTTT
clone size: .; V gene: TRBV10-1; J gene: TRBJ2-3; D gene: .; CDR3 protein: CASMAWGSDTQYF; CDR3 DNA: TGCGCCAGCATGGCTTGGGGTTCAGATACGCAGTATTTT
clone size: once; V gene: TRBV12-5; J gene: TRBJ2-7; D gene: .; CDR3 protein: CASGLPSGFEQYF; CDR3 DNA: TGTGCTAGTGGTTTGCCGAGTGGTTTCGAGCAGTACTTC
clone size: .; V gene: TRBV18; J gene: TRBJ1-4; D gene: TRBD1; CDR3 protein: CASSSDREVGDEKLFF; CDR3 DNA: TGTGCCAGCTCATCCGACAGGGAGGTTGGTGATGAAAAACTGTTTTTT
clone size: .; V gene: TRBV19; J gene: TRBJ1-1; D gene: .; CDR3 protein: CASSYRVWTEAFF; CDR3 DNA: TGTGCCAGTAGTTACAGGGTTTGGACTGAAGCTTTCTTT
clone size: .; V gene: TRBV7-8; J gene: TRBJ2-5; D gene: .; CDR3 protein: CASSSFGGETQYF; CDR3 DNA: TGTGCCAGCAGCTCATTTGGGGGAGAGACCCAGTACTTC
clone size: .; V gene: TRBV30; J gene: TRBJ2-7; D gene: TRBD2; CDR3 protein: CAWSVWGTRRPEQYF; CDR3 DNA: TGTGCCTGGAGTGTTTGGGGGACTAGACGGCCCGAGCAGTACTTC
clone size: .; V gene: TRBV10-1; J gene: TRBJ1-1; D gene: .; CDR3 protein: CASSVSAGKSGTEAFF; CDR3 DNA: TGCGCCAGCAGTGTTTCTGCGGGGAAGAGCGGCACTGAAGCTTTCTTT
clone size: .; V gene: TRBV6-7; J gene: TRBJ2-7; D gene: .; CDR3 protein: CASSYSRTQGEQYF; CDR3 DNA: TGTGCCAGCAGTTACTCCCGGACCCAGGGCGAGCAGTACTTC
clone size: .; V gene: TRBV6-8; J gene: TRBJ1-1; D gene: .; CDR3 protein: CASTLLEGDTEAFF; CDR3 DNA: TGTGCCAGCACCTTACTGGAAGGGGACACTGAAGCTTTCTTT